The 9 T cell receptor beta chains below all came from one sample that was sequenced in a study of T cell repertoires in cytomegalovirus infection (dated by TCRdb to between 2018 and 2021). TCRdb records Illumina HiSeq 1500 as the sequencer. The public reads were quality trimmed at Q25 with fastp and then assembled into clones with MiXCR by TCRdb, keeping productive beta chains. Identical CDR3 protein sequences are pooled into one entry, listed with their most common genes and DNA. This sample gives about 240,000 distinct CDR3 sequences in total; 5% to 8.5% of them show up just once. Under 7.5% of the sample comes from the top ten. Sequences were obtained from PBMCs. The receptor source for this set is a human donor in good health (CMV status not recorded). Some clones in this sample may be carry-over from other donors' samples.

In this sample, this clonotype turned up many times. This rearrangement joins TRBV29-1 to TRBJ2-3; TRBD1 might be the D (6 bases). This CDR3 contains 11 residues. CDR1 and CDR2 (germline): SQVTM, ANQGSEA. Trimming shortened V by 5 bases and J by 5 bases, and 8 bases separated the two germline ends. CDR3 amino acids: CSVLGGDTQYF. CDR3 in DNA: TGCAGCGTTCTAGGGGGAGATACGCAGTATTTT.

This clonotype was observed many times. The chain carries TRBV7-2 and TRBJ2-1, with D perhaps matching TRBD2 (6 bases). Germline V gene sequence: CDR1 SGHTA, CDR2 FQGNSA. V shed 5 bases and J shed 7 bases, with 12 bases lying between them. This CDR3 spans 13 amino acids. CDR3: CASSQVGGNEQFF. The CDR3 DNA reads TGTGCCAGCAGCCAGGTGGGGGGAAATGAGCAGTTCTTC. The full variable domain, in which reference TRBV7-2 and TRBJ2-1 provide the parts outside the CDR3, is GAGVSQSPSNKVTEKGKDVELRCDPISGHTALYWYRQSLGQGLEFLIYFQGNSAPDKSGLPSDRFSAERTGGSVSTLTIQRTQQEDSAVYLCASSQVGGNEQFFGPGTRLTVL.

This clonotype came up many times. The chain couples TRBV6-2 or TRBV6-3 to TRBJ2-7, with no clear D. V was cut by 2 bases and J by 9 bases, with 14 bases left in between. Germline-derived CDR1 and CDR2 are MNHEY and SVGEGT. The CDR3 extends over 13 amino acids. Written as DNA, the CDR3 is TGTGCCAGCAGTTACCCGGCCACCGCCCTGCAGTACTTC. It yields the protein CASSYPATALQYF.

This clonotype was found many times. The V and J genes are TRBV6-2 or TRBV6-3 and TRBJ2-2; either TRBD1 or TRBD2 may fit D (6 bases each). The germline V gene has CDR1 MNHEY and CDR2 SVGEGT. The CDR3 covers 16 residues. V was clipped by 0 bases and J by 4 bases, with 12 bases between them. Here the CDR3 DNA reads TGTGCCAGCAGTTACTCCCGAGGGGGAGGCACCGGGGAGCTGTTTTTT. Translated: CASSYSRGGGTGELFF.

The sample holds many counts of this clonotype. The J gene is TRBJ1-5, the V gene TRBV28; the match to TRBD1 covers 7 bases. Trimming at V came to 3 bases and at J to 3 bases, leaving 2 bases not matched to a gene. Germline CDR1 is MDHEN and CDR2 is SYDVKM. The length of the CDR3 is 14 residues. The chain's CDR3 is CASSFDRANQPQHF. As DNA, the CDR3 is TGTGCCAGCAGTTTCGACAGGGCCAATCAGCCCCAGCATTTT.

This clonotype was found many times. The CDR3 nucleotides read TGCGCCAGCGGACTAACAGGGGAGAATGGCTACACCTTC. This translates into CASGLTGENGYTF. This chain connects TRBV5-1 to TRBJ1-2, with 7 positions matching TRBD1. Germline V lookup: CDR1 SGHRS, CDR2 YFSETQ. The CDR3 loop spans 13 amino acids. With V trimmed by 7 bases and J by 6 bases, 9 bases remained unmatched.

The sample holds many counts of this clonotype. CDR3 DNA: TGTGCCAGCAGCTCGAGCGGGGGGATGATTCCGCAGTATTTT. This sequence encodes CASSSSGGMIPQYF. The chain recombines TRBV7-2 with TRBJ2-3; 9 positions agree with TRBD2. With V trimmed by 4 bases and J by 10 bases, 9 bases remained unmatched. Germline values: CDR1 SGHTA, CDR2 FQGNSA. The CDR3 runs 14 residues.

The sample holds many counts of this clonotype. The V gene is TRBV12-3 or TRBV12-4, the J gene TRBJ1-1; D possibly corresponds to TRBD1 (6 bases). V lost 3 bases to trimming and J lost 8 bases, with 13 bases between them. The CDR3 contains 13 residues. The CDR3 DNA is TGTGCCAGCAGTTTTGACAGGAAAAGCGAAGCTTTCTTT. Translation: CASSFDRKSEAFF.

This clonotype has a count of ten or more. The chain combines TRBV28 with TRBJ2-4; 11 bases match TRBD2. CDR3 length equals 19 residues. Per the germline V gene, CDR1 is MDHEN and CDR2 is SYDVKM. With V trimmed by 3 bases and J by 0 bases, 10 bases remained unmatched. The CDR3 reads CASSFRLAGGFLAKNIQYF. Written as DNA, the CDR3 is TGTGCCAGCAGTTTCCGCCTAGCGGGGGGTTTCCTAGCCAAAAACATTCAGTACTTC.